The rows below give T cell receptor beta chains drawn from one sample of a study of cytomegalovirus exposure and HLA in healthy donors. Data came from immunoSEQ multiplex PCR; TCRdb stores just in-frame clones and leaves some out. In the table there are hundreds of thousands of clones, 70% to 80% of which are singletons. The sequencing sample was made of PBMCs. The source of these receptors is a male donor in good health and CMV-seronegative. The CDR3 runs from the conserved cysteine through the conserved F or W. The D gene is left open where the match is weak. Clone sizes are given selectively: once, few, many, or a class where the clone is expanded.

TRBJ1-5 14 . TRBV7-9 few TGTGCCAGCAGCTTAGGTATGGGTCAGGAGCCCCAGCATTTT CASSLGMGQEPQHF
TRBJ1-1 12 . TRBV27 . TGTGCCAGCAGTACACAGGGAGCTGAAGCTTTCTTT CASSTQGAEAFF
TRBJ2-7 15 TRBD2 TRBV5-1 . TGCGCCAGCAGCTTTAGCGGGAGTGGTTCCTACGAGCAGTACTTC CASSFSGSGSYEQYF
TRBJ1-1 14 . TRBV19 . TGTGCCAGTACCTCGGGGGGCCTGAACACTGAAGCTTTCTTT CASTSGGLNTEAFF
TRBJ1-4 19 . TRBV11-3 . TGTGCCAGCAGCTTAGATATAGTGGGTCAGGGAATTACTAATGAAAAACTGTTTTTT CASSLDIVGQGITNEKLFF
TRBJ2-1 17 . TRBV7-3 . TGTGCCAGCAGCTCTTTCGGGGGTGGGACCTCCTACAATGAGCAGTTCTTC CASSSFGGGTSYNEQFF
TRBJ2-5 15 . TRBV5-4 . TGTGCCAGCAGCCATACTACAGGGTCTAGGGAGACCCAGTACTTC CASSHTTGSRETQYF
TRBJ2-2 15 TRBD2 TRBV5-1 . TGCGCCAGCAGCTTGTTAGCGGGAGCCACCGGGGAGCTGTTTTTT CASSLLAGATGELFF
TRBJ1-2 14 . TRBV7-9 . TGTGCCAGCAGCTCAGTACAGGGTACCTATGGCTACACCTTC CASSSVQGTYGYTF
TRBJ1-5 15 . TRBV4-1 . TGCGCCAGCAGCCAAGATAACAGGGAGGGACAGCCCCAGCATTTT CASSQDNREGQPQHF
TRBJ2-5 13 . TRBV21-1 . TGTGCCAGCAGCATCGACAGGGAAGAGACCCAGTACTTC CASSIDREETQYF
TRBJ2-7 14 . TRBV5-5 few TGTGCCAGCAGCTTGGTTCAGGGAACGTACGAGCAGTACTTC CASSLVQGTYEQYF
TRBJ2-3 14 . TRBV5-1 . TGCGCCAGCAGCTTACCCGGTGGCACAGATACGCAGTATTTT CASSLPGGTDTQYF
TRBJ2-7 17 TRBD1 TRBV19 . TGTGCCAGTAGTATTGGTGTCTCCGGGACAGGGTTCGGAGAGCAGTACTTC CASSIGVSGTGFGEQYF
TRBJ2-4 16 . TRBV4-2 . TGTGCCAGCAGCCAAGATTCAGGTCTAGCCAAAAACATTCAGTACTTC CASSQDSGLAKNIQYF
TRBJ2-3 16 TRBD1 TRBV10-1 . TGCGCCAGCAGTGACGAGCCAGCAGGGGGTCCAGATACGCAGTATTTT CASSDEPAGGPDTQYF
TRBJ1-2 11 . TRBV10-1 . TGCGCCACCTCGTCGGGCTATGGCTACACCTTC CATSSGYGYTF
TRBJ2-3 18 TRBD2 TRBV27 . TGTGCCAGCAGTGTAATGGGACTAGCGGAACGCAGCACAGATACGCAGTATTTT CASSVMGLAERSTDTQYF
TRBJ2-2 16 TRBD2 TRBV7-3 . TGTGCCAGCAGCTTCGGACTAGCGGGAGGGGCCGGGGAGCTGTTTTTT CASSFGLAGGAGELFF
TRBJ2-1 16 TRBD1 TRBV6-6 . TGTGCCAGCAGTGCACTAGGGGGCGCCGTCTACAATGAGCAGTTCTTC CASSALGGAVYNEQFF
TRBJ1-1 16 . TRBV6-5 . TGTGCCAGCAGTTACTCTGAAGAGGCATTGAACACTGAAGCTTTCTTT CASSYSEEALNTEAFF
TRBJ2-3 16 TRBD2 TRBV10-2 . TGCGCCAGCAGTGAGCAGGGACTAGCGGGAGGAGGGGCGCAGTATTTT CASSEQGLAGGGAQYF
TRBJ2-2 17 TRBD2 TRBV19 . TGTGCCAGTAGCCCGGGACTAGCTGGGGCCAACACCGGGGAGCTGTTTTTT CASSPGLAGANTGELFF
TRBJ2-4 20 . TRBV21-1 . TGTGCCAGCAGCACGTACCTGACTAGCGGGAGGACCGCCGCCAAAAACATTCAGTACTTC CASSTYLTSGRTAAKNIQYF
TRBJ2-7 14 . TRBV2 . TGTGCCAGCAGTGAGGGAGGGGCAGGGGACGAGCAGTACTTC CASSEGGAGDEQYF
TRBJ2-6 15 TRBD1 TRBV7-9 . TGTGCCAGCAGCCGAGGGACAGGGGGCGACAACGTCCTGACTTTC CASSRGTGGDNVLTF
TRBJ2-3 15 . TRBV7-2 . TGTGCCAGCAGCTTTTCAGGCTTAGGGGTGGATACGCAGTATTTT CASSFSGLGVDTQYF
TRBJ2-5 16 . TRBV7-9 once TGTGCCAGCAGCTTGGGGAGGACAGGATCGCAAGAGACCCAGTACTTC CASSLGRTGSQETQYF
TRBJ2-3 14 TRBD1 TRBV7-7 . TGTGCCAGCAGCCACGGACAGGAAACAGATACGCAGTATTTT CASSHGQETDTQYF
TRBJ2-7 13 . TRBV9 . TGTGCCAGCAGCGTAGTCTCAGGCTACGAGCAGTACTTC CASSVVSGYEQYF
TRBJ2-1 14 TRBD1 TRBV7-9 . TGTGCCAGCAGCTTCGAAGGGGGCGGCGATGAGCAGTTCTTC CASSFEGGGDEQFF
TRBJ2-1 15 TRBD2 TRBV7-9 . TGTGCCAGCAGCCCCGGGACTAGCGGTTACAATGAGCAGTTCTTC CASSPGTSGYNEQFF
TRBJ2-7 14 TRBD2 TRBV15 . TGTGCCACCAGAACGACTAGCGGTACCTACGAGCAGTACTTC CATRTTSGTYEQYF
TRBJ2-5 14 . TRBV5-6 . TGTGCCAGCAGACTGCAGGGTTTAAGGGAGACCCAGTACTTC CASRLQGLRETQYF
TRBJ2-7 13 . TRBV6-1 . TGTGCCAGCAGTGAAGTGCTAGGCTACGAGCAGTACTTC CASSEVLGYEQYF
TRBJ2-3 15 TRBD2 TRBV5-3 . TGTGCCAGAAGCTTGTGCGGGAGGACCCCAGATACGCAGTATTTT CARSLCGRTPDTQYF
TRBJ1-1 14 . TRBV5-1 . TGCGCCAGCAGCTTGGTGGGGGAGGGTACTGAAGCTTTCTTT CASSLVGEGTEAFF
TRBJ2-7 15 . TRBV5-6 . TGTGCCAGCAGCTTGGGCCTCTGGACAGCCTACGAGCAGTACTTC CASSLGLWTAYEQYF
TRBJ2-1 15 TRBD2 TRBV2 . TGTGCCAGCGGAGATAGCGGGAGCTCCTACAATGAGCAGTTCTTC CASGDSGSSYNEQFF
TRBJ1-5 14 TRBD1 TRBV19 . TGTGCCAGTAGTACTGAACAGGGGCGAAAGCCCCAGCATTTT CASSTEQGRKPQHF
TRBJ2-7 15 . TRBV27 . TGTGCCAGCAGTCCAACCCGCGGCGGGAACTACGAGCAGTACTTC CASSPTRGGNYEQYF
TRBJ1-1 13 . TRBV6-1 . TGTGCCAGCAGTGAAGTCATGAACACTGAAGCTTTCTTT CASSEVMNTEAFF
TRBJ1-5 14 TRBD1 TRBV10-2 . TGCGCCAGCAGTGACAGGGGGCGAGATCAGCCCCAGCATTTT CASSDRGRDQPQHF
TRBJ2-2 15 . TRBV2 . TGTGCCAGCAAAACGACATTCTCGAACACCGGGGAGCTGTTTTTT CASKTTFSNTGELFF
TRBJ1-1 14 TRBD1 TRBV4-1 . TGCGCCAGCAGCCGACAGGGGGTGAACACTGAAGCTTTCTTT CASSRQGVNTEAFF
TRBJ2-1 16 TRBD2 TRBV15 . TGTGCCACCAGCAGAGGTGGCGGGAGTCTTCGCAATGAGCAGTTCTTC CATSRGGGSLRNEQFF
TRBJ2-1 15 . TRBV6-5 . TGTGCCAGCAGTTACTCAAGTTCCGGGTACAATGAGCAGTTCTTC CASSYSSSGYNEQFF
TRBJ1-2 15 TRBD1 TRBV19 . TGTGCCAGCAAAAACGGACAGGGGGACAACTATGGCTACACCTTC CASKNGQGDNYGYTF
TRBJ2-7 13 TRBD1 TRBV19 . TGTGCCAGTAGTCTCGGACAGGGCTACGAGCAGTACTTC CASSLGQGYEQYF
TRBJ1-1 15 TRBD1 TRBV27 . TGTGCCAGCAACGACCGGGACAGGGCTGCCACTGAAGCTTTCTTT CASNDRDRAATEAFF
TRBJ2-4 15 TRBD2 TRBV10-2 . TGCGCCAGCATTGGGACTAGCGGGGATAGTGACATTCAGTACTTC CASIGTSGDSDIQYF
TRBJ1-2 14 . TRBV7-9 . TGTGCCAGCAGCCCCAACGGGGGGCGGAATGGCTACACCTTC CASSPNGGRNGYTF